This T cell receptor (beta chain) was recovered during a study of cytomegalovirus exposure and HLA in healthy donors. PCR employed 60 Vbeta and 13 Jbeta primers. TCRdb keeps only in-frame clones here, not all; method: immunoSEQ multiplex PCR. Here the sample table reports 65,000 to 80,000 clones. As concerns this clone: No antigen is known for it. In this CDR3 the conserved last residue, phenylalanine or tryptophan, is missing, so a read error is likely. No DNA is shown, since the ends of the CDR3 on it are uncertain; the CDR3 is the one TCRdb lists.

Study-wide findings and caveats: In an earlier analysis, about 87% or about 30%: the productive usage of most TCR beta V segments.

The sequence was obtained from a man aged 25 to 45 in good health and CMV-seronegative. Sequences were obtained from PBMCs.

CDR3 amino acids: CASSLYRDREL. The rearrangement joins TRBV5-6 to TRBJ1-2; the D call of TRBD1 is as the table states it, not checked on the DNA. Germline V lookup: CDR1 SGHDT, CDR2 YYEEEE. The length of the CDR3 is 11 amino acids, counting both ends.